Listed below are T cell receptor beta chains from one sample, sequenced in a study of response to subunit inactivated influenza vaccine. TCRdb re-derived calls from the RT-PCR reads in MiXCR, one entry per CDR3 protein. The sample shows a few hundred thousand distinct CDR3 sequences, 12% to 15% of them seen only once. The source was PBMCs from blood, collected 11 to 12 days after vaccination. Source of these receptors: a man in his fifties or sixties who received an inactivated influenza vaccine. Both conserved end residues are part of each CDR3. A D gene is named only where the DNA matches it firmly. Clone size, where shown, is once, few, many, or a class for clones that have expanded.

abundance	d_gene	j_gene	v_gene	CDR3aa	CDR3nt
few	-	TRBJ1-6	TRBV10-3	CANPRVGDSPLHF	TGTGCCAACCCGAGGGTCGGGGATTCACCCCTCCACTTT
few	-	TRBJ1-5	TRBV12-3/TRBV12-4	CASSLGFPNQPQHF	TGTGCCAGCAGTTTAGGATTCCCCAATCAGCCCCAGCATTTT
many	-	TRBJ2-5	TRBV12-3/TRBV12-4	CASSSFPETQYF	TGTGCCAGCAGTTCATTCCCAGAGACCCAGTACTTC
-	-	TRBJ2-2	TRBV10-3	CAISETRAPGELFF	TGTGCCATCAGTGAGACCAGGGCCCCCGGGGAGCTGTTTTTT
few	-	TRBJ2-3	TRBV9	CASSVTQGGSDTQYF	TGTGCCAGCAGCGTAACTCAGGGAGGATCAGATACGCAGTATTTT
many	TRBD1	TRBJ2-6	TRBV6-1	CASSPFGQGWTGANVLTF	TGTGCCAGCAGCCCCTTCGGACAGGGTTGGACTGGGGCCAACGTCCTGACTTTC
-	-	TRBJ2-1	TRBV5-1	CASSPVGQARYEQFF	TGCGCCAGCAGCCCTGTCGGGCAGGCCCGTTATGAGCAGTTCTTC
few	TRBD1	TRBJ1-1	TRBV18	CASSRTGTVGEAFF	TGTGCCAGCTCACGGACGGGGACAGTCGGGGAAGCTTTCTTT
many	TRBD2	TRBJ2-6	TRBV7-2	CASSRGGGANVLTF	TGTGCCAGCAGCCGGGGGGGAGGGGCCAACGTCCTGACTTTC
-	-	TRBJ2-1	TRBV6-5	CASRLSPTGTTSYNEQFF	TGTGCCAGCAGATTAAGTCCCACCGGGACAACGTCCTACAATGAGCAGTTCTTC
few	-	TRBJ1-4	TRBV5-1	CASSSAIGATNEKLFF	TGCGCCAGCAGCTCGGCCATAGGGGCAACTAATGAAAAACTGTTTTTT
-	-	TRBJ2-2	TRBV5-1	CASRLAYTRTGELFF	TGCGCCAGCAGGTTAGCTTACACGCGCACCGGGGAGCTGTTTTTT
few	-	TRBJ1-1	TRBV7-2	CASSLVEGQNTEAFF	TGTGCCAGCAGCTTAGTCGAGGGCCAGAACACTGAAGCTTTCTTT
many	TRBD2	TRBJ2-2	TRBV6-1	CASRDPTSGRSRTNTGELFF	TGTGCCAGCAGGGATCCGACTAGCGGGAGGTCAAGGACGAACACCGGGGAGCTGTTTTTT
many	TRBD1	TRBJ2-1	TRBV12-3/TRBV12-4	CASSLGQGTYNEQFF	TGCGCCAGCAGTCTCGGACAGGGGACTTACAATGAGCAGTTCTTC
few	TRBD2	TRBJ2-1	TRBV10-3	CAISDSTGGTSVTSYNEQFF	TGTGCCATCAGTGACAGTACTGGGGGGACTAGCGTTACCTCCTACAATGAGCAGTTCTTC
-	-	TRBJ2-5	TRBV12-3/TRBV12-4	CASRKTGQETQYF	TGTGCCAGCAGAAAGACAGGTCAAGAGACCCAGTACTTC
-	-	TRBJ1-4	TRBV20-1	CSARGRNEKLFF	TGCAGTGCTAGGGGACGGAATGAAAAACTGTTTTTT
-	TRBD1	TRBJ1-1	TRBV20-1	CSARGPGGNTEAFF	TGCAGTGCTAGGGGTCCAGGGGGGAACACTGAAGCTTTCTTT
-	TRBD1	TRBJ2-7	TRBV5-1	CASSNPGQGAYEQYF	TGCGCCAGCAGCAACCCGGGACAGGGGGCATACGAGCAGTACTTC
-	-	TRBJ2-3	TRBV20-1	CSARNALTSTDTQYF	TGCAGTGCTAGAAACGCCCTGACTAGCACAGATACGCAGTATTTT
few	-	TRBJ1-5	TRBV28	CASSSRTLGPQHF	TGTGCCAGCAGTTCCCGGACCCTAGGGCCCCAGCATTTT
-	TRBD2	TRBJ2-5	TRBV20-1	CSALPSGSETQYF	TGCAGTGCTTTACCAAGCGGGAGTGAGACCCAGTACTTC
few	TRBD2	TRBJ2-2	TRBV5-6	CASSKGLAGHTGELFF	TGTGCCAGCAGCAAGGGACTAGCGGGACATACCGGGGAGCTGTTTTTT
-	TRBD2	TRBJ2-7	TRBV20-1	CSARDSSGGAGEQYF	TGCAGTGCTAGAGATTCTAGCGGGGGGGCTGGGGAGCAGTACTTC
-	TRBD1	TRBJ2-7	TRBV20-1	CSAREAGTGRYEQYF	TGCAGTGCTAGAGAGGCCGGGACAGGGCGCTACGAGCAGTACTTC
-	TRBD1	TRBJ1-4	TRBV7-8	CASSSSGGGVEKLFF	TGTGCCAGCAGCAGTTCAGGGGGCGGCGTTGAAAAACTGTTTTTT
few	-	TRBJ2-6	TRBV5-1	CASSPSLGLSGANVLTF	TGCGCCAGCAGCCCCTCCTTAGGCCTCTCTGGGGCCAACGTCCTGACTTTC
many	-	TRBJ2-3	TRBV28	CASSFEGLRDTQYF	TGTGCCAGCAGTTTCGAGGGTTTGCGAGATACGCAGTATTTT
-	-	TRBJ2-5	TRBV9	CASSAQTRGTIHQETQYF	TGTGCCAGCAGCGCGCAGACCCGCGGGACCATACACCAAGAGACCCAGTACTTC
few	TRBD2	TRBJ2-3	TRBV5-1	CASTETSGTDTQYF	TGCGCCAGCACAGAGACTAGCGGAACAGATACGCAGTATTTT
-	-	TRBJ1-1	TRBV9	CASSLRTDEAFF	TGTGCCAGCAGCCTCCGGACAGATGAAGCTTTCTTT
many	-	TRBJ2-3	TRBV5-1	CASSLDGRSTDTQYF	TGCGCCAGCAGCTTGGATGGGCGGAGCACAGATACGCAGTATTTT
few	-	TRBJ1-1	TRBV4-2	CASSQDRAVLNTEAFF	TGTGCCAGCAGCCAAGATCGGGCAGTTTTGAACACTGAAGCTTTCTTT
few	-	TRBJ1-2	TRBV6-2/TRBV6-3	CASSYGNRDTSYGYTF	TGTGCCAGCAGTTATGGAAACAGGGATACTAGCTATGGCTACACCTTC
few	-	TRBJ2-1	TRBV28	CASTQTGGGYNEQFF	TGTGCCAGCACCCAAACAGGGGGGGGCTACAATGAGCAGTTCTTC
many	TRBD1	TRBJ2-3	TRBV12-3/TRBV12-4	CASSLGTGTDTQYF	TGTGCCAGCAGTTTAGGGACAGGAACAGATACGCAGTATTTT
many	-	TRBJ2-7	TRBV15	CATTKTGSYEQYF	TGTGCCACCACCAAGACAGGCTCCTACGAGCAGTACTTC
many	TRBD2	TRBJ2-1	TRBV20-1	CSAPSGSKYNEQFF	TGCAGTGCTCCTAGCGGGAGTAAATACAATGAGCAGTTCTTC
-	-	TRBJ2-5	TRBV6-1	CASSQPGKQETQYF	TGTGCCAGCAGCCAACCCGGGAAACAAGAGACCCAGTACTTC
-	-	TRBJ1-5	TRBV12-3/TRBV12-4	CASSLDRLMGGLTSNQPQHF	TGTGCCAGCAGTTTAGACCGCTTGATGGGGGGCCTCACTTCGAATCAGCCCCAGCATTTT
many	TRBD1	TRBJ1-5	TRBV7-2	CASSFGTGRNQPQHF	TGTGCCAGCAGCTTCGGGACAGGGAGAAATCAGCCCCAGCATTTT
few	TRBD2	TRBJ2-7	TRBV20-1	CSARETSGRYEQYF	TGCAGTGCTAGGGAGACTAGCGGGAGGTACGAGCAGTACTTC
few	-	TRBJ2-7	TRBV15	CATSKLQGPSYEQYF	TGTGCCACCAGCAAACTACAGGGCCCCTCCTACGAGCAGTACTTC
few	TRBD1	TRBJ1-2	TRBV10-2	CASRDRANYGYTF	TGCGCCAGCAGGGACAGGGCCAACTATGGCTACACCTTC